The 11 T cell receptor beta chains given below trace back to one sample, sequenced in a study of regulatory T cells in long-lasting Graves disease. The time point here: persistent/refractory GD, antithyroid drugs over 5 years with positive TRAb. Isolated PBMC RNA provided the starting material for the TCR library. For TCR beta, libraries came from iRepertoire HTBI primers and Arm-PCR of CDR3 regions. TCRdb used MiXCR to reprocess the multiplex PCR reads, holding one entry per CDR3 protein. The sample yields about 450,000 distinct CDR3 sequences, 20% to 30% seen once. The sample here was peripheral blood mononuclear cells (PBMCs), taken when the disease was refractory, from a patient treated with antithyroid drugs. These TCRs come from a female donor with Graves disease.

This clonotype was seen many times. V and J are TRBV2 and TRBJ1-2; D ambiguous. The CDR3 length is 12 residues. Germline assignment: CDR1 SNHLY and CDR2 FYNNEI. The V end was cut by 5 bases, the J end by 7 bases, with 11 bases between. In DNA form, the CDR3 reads TGTGCCAGCAGTAAGGCGGAGGGTGGCTACACCTTC. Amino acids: CASSKAEGGYTF.

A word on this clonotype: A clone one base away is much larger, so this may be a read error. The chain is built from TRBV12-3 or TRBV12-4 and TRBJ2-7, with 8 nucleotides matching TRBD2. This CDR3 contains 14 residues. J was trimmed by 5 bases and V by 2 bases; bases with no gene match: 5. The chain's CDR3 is CASSLQPAGDEQYF. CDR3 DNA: TGTGCCAGCAGTTTACAACCAGCGGGAGACGAGCAGTACTTC.

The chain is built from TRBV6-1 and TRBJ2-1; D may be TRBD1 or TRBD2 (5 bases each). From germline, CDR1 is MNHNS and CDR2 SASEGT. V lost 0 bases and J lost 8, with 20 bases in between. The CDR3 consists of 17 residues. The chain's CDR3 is CASSEAWGTYLWDEQFF. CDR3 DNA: TGTGCCAGCAGTGAAGCGTGGGGGACCTACCTGTGGGATGAGCAGTTCTTC.

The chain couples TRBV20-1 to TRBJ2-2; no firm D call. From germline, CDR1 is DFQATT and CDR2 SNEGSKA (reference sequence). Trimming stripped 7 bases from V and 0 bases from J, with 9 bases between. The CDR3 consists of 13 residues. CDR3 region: CSVYLANTGELFF. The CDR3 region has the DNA TGCAGTGTTTACCTAGCGAACACCGGGGAGCTGTTTTTT.

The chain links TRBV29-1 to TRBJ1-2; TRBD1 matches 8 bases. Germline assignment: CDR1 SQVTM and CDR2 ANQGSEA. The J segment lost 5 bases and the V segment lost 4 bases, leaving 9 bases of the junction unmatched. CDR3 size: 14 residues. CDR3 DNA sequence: TGCAGCGTTGGTCGACGGGACAGGCATTATGGCTACACCTTC. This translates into CSVGRRDRHYGYTF.

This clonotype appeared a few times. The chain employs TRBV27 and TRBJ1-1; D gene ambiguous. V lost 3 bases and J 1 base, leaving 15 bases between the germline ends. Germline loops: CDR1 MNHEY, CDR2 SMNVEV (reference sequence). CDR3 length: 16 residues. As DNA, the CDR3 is TGTGCCAGCAGTTTTCTCGATCGCGTCCGGAACACTGAAGCTTTCTTT. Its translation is CASSFLDRVRNTEAFF.

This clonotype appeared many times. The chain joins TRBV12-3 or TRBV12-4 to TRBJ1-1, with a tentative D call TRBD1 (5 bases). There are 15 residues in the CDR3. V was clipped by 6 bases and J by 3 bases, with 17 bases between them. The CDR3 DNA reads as TGTGCCAGCAGCCCCGCCCAGGGTTGGGACACTGAAGCTTTCTTT. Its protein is CASSPAQGWDTEAFF.

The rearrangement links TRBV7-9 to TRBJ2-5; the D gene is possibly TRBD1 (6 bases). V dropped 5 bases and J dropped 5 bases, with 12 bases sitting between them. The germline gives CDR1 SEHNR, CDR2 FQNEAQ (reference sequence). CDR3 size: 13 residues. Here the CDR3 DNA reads TGTGCCAGCAGCCACACAGGGCAGGAGACCCAGTACTTC. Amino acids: CASSHTGQETQYF.

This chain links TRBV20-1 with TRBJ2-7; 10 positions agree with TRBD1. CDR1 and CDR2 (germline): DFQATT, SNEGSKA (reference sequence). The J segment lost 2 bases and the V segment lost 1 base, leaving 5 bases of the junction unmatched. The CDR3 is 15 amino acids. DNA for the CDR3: TGCAGTGCTAGAGGGTTGGACAGGGGGACCTACGAGCAGTACTTC. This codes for CSARGLDRGTYEQYF.

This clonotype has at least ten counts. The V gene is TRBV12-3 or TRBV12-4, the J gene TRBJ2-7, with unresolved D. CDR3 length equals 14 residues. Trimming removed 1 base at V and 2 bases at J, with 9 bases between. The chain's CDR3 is CASSLVSDPYEQYF. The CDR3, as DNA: TGTGCCAGCAGTTTAGTATCGGATCCCTACGAGCAGTACTTC.

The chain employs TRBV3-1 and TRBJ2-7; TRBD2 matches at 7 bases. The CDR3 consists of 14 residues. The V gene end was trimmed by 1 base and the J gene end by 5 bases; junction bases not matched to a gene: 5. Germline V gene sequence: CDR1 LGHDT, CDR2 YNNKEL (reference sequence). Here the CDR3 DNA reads TGTGCCAGCAGCCAAGCGGGGGGTCTGGACGAGCAGTACTTC. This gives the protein CASSQAGGLDEQYF.